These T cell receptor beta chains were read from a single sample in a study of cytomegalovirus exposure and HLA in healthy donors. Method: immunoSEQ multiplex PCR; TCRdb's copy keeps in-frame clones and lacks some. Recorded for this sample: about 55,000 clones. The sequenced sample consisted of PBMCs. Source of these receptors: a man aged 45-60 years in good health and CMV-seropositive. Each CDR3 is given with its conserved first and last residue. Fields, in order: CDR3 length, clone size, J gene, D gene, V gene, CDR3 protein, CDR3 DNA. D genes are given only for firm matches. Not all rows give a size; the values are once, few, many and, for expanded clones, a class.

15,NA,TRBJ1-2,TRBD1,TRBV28,CATYSPGQKNYGYTF,TGTGCCACCTACTCTCCGGGACAGAAAAACTATGGCTACACCTTC
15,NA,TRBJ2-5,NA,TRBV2,CASSVAGARQETQYF,TGTGCCAGCAGTGTGGCGGGGGCGCGACAAGAGACCCAGTACTTC
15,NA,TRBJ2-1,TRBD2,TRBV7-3,CASSPGSGSFNEQFF,TGTGCCAGCAGCCCCGGTAGCGGGAGTTTCAATGAGCAGTTCTTC
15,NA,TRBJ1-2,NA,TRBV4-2,CASSQASGVSYGYTF,TGTGCCAGCAGCCAAGCTTCAGGGGTTAGCTATGGCTACACCTTC
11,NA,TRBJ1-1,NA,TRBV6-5,CATSRGTEAFF,TGTGCCACCAGTCGGGGCACTGAAGCTTTCTTT
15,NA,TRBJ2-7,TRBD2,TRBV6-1,CASTLASGGTYEQYF,TGTGCCAGCACCCTGGCTAGCGGGGGCACCTACGAGCAGTACTTC
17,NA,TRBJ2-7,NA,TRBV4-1,CASSQDQIQGGGIAQYF,TGCGCCAGCAGCCAAGACCAAATCCAGGGAGGTGGTATCGCGCAGTACTTC
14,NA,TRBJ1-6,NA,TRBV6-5,CASSMDSKNSHLHF,TGTGCCAGCAGTATGGACAGCAAAAATTCACACCTACACTTT
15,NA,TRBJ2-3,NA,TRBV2,CASSEAGGPPDTQYF,TGTGCCAGCAGTGAAGCGGGGGGGCCCCCAGATACGCAGTATTTT
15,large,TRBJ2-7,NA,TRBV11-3,CASSPRQAPYTVQYF,TGTGCCAGCAGCCCAAGACAGGCCCCCTATACTGTGCAGTACTTC
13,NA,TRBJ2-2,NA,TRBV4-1,CASSPSEGGELFF,TGCGCCAGCAGCCCCAGCGAGGGCGGGGAGCTGTTTTTT
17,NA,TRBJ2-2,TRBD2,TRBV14,CASSQDRLAGDTGELFF,TGTGCCAGCAGCCAAGATAGACTAGCGGGAGACACCGGGGAGCTGTTTTTT
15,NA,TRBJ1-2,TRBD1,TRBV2,CASTPEGAGPHGYTF,TGTGCCAGCACCCCCGAGGGGGCAGGGCCACACGGCTACACCTTC
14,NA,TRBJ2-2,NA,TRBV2,CASSELANTGELFF,TGTGCCAGCAGTGAACTAGCAAACACCGGGGAGCTGTTTTTT
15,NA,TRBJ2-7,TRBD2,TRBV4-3,CASSQEGGRSGEQYF,TGCGCCAGCAGCCAAGAAGGCGGGAGATCTGGCGAGCAGTACTTC
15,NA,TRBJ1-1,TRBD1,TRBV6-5,CASSYSTGGRTEAFF,TGTGCCAGCAGTTACTCGACAGGGGGGAGGACTGAAGCTTTCTTT
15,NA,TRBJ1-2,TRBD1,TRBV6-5,CASSSLGQGAGGYTF,TGTGCCAGCAGTTCCCTAGGACAGGGGGCGGGTGGCTACACCTTC
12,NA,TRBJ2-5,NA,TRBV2,CASRYFQETQYF,TGTGCCAGCAGGTATTTCCAAGAGACCCAGTACTTC
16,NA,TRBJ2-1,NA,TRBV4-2,CASSQDARGTYNEQFF,TGTGCCAGCAGCCAAGACGCTAGAGGAACCTACAATGAGCAGTTCTTC
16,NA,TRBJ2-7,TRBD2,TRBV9,CASSVRWVAGVGEQYF,TGTGCCAGCAGCGTTCGTTGGGTAGCGGGAGTAGGGGAGCAGTACTTC
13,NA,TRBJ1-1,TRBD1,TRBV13,CASSSRDRGVAFF,TGTGCCAGCAGCTCCCGGGACAGGGGTGTGGCTTTCTTT
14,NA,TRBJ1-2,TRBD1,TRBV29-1,CSVGGDRVSRGYTF,TGCAGCGTTGGGGGGGACAGGGTGTCTCGTGGCTACACCTTC
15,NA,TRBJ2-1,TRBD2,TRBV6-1,CASSEGLAGYNEQFF,TGTGCCAGCAGTGAGGGACTAGCGGGCTACAATGAGCAGTTCTTC
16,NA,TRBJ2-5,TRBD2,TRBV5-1,CASSQSTSGGQETQYF,TGCGCCAGCAGCCAATCGACTAGCGGGGGACAAGAGACCCAGTACTTC
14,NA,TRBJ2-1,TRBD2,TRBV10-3,CATQREKKDNEQFF,TGTGCCACCCAGCGGGAGAAAAAGGACAATGAGCAGTTCTTC
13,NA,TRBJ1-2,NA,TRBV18,CASSRGENYGYTF,TGTGCCAGCTCACGCGGGGAGAACTATGGCTACACCTTC
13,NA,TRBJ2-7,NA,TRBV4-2,CATKGGSSYEQYF,TGTGCCACCAAGGGGGGGAGCTCCTACGAGCAGTACTTC
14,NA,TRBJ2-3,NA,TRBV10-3,CAISSSRGGDTQYF,TGTGCCATCAGTTCCTCTCGAGGGGGAGATACGCAGTATTTT
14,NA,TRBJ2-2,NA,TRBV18,CASSPGAHGGELFF,TGTGCCAGCTCACCTGGGGCCCATGGCGGGGAGCTGTTTTTT
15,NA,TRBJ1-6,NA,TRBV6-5,CASSYYGKGTSPLHF,TGTGCCAGCAGTTACTACGGCAAGGGGACTTCACCCCTACACTTT
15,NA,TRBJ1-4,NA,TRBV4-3,CASSQDLAANEKLFF,TGCGCCAGCAGCCAAGATCTTGCGGCAAATGAAAAACTGTTTTTT
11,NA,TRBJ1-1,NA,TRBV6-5,CASSPGLVAFF,TGTGCCAGCAGTCCTGGCCTCGTCGCTTTCTTT
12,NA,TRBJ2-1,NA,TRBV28,CASSLPVNEQFF,TGTGCCAGCAGTTTACCGGTGAATGAGCAGTTCTTC
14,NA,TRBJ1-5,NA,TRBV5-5,CASSLEGGNQPQHF,TGTGCCAGCAGCTTGGAGGGAGGTAATCAGCCCCAGCATTTT
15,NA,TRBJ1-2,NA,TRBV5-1,CASSLEADSNYGYTF,TGCGCCAGCAGCTTGGAGGCAGACAGTAACTATGGCTACACCTTC
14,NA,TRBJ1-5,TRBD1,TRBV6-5,CASSPRQGTSSQHF,TGTGCCAGCAGTCCCCGACAGGGCACCTCGTCCCAGCATTTT
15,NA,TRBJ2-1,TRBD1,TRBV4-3,CASSPWGQGNDEQFF,TGCGCCAGCAGCCCTTGGGGACAGGGGAACGATGAGCAGTTCTTC
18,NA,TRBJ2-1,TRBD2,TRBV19,CASSMMLVREGSYNEQFF,TGTGCCAGTAGTATGATGCTTGTCAGGGAGGGCTCCTACAATGAGCAGTTCTTC
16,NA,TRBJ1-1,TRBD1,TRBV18,CASSPTGQGLGTEAFF,TGTGCCAGCTCACCCACGGGACAGGGTTTGGGCACTGAAGCTTTCTTT
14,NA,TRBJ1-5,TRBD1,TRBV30,CAWSLSQGDQPQHF,TGTGCCTGGAGTTTATCCCAGGGGGATCAGCCCCAGCATTTT
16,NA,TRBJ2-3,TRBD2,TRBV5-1,CASSLATAGGGDTQYF,TGCGCCAGCAGCTTGGCCACCGCGGGAGGGGGAGATACGCAGTATTTT
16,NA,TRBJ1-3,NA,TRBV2,CASSESRAGAGNTIYF,TGTGCCAGCAGTGAATCAAGGGCAGGGGCTGGAAACACCATATATTTT